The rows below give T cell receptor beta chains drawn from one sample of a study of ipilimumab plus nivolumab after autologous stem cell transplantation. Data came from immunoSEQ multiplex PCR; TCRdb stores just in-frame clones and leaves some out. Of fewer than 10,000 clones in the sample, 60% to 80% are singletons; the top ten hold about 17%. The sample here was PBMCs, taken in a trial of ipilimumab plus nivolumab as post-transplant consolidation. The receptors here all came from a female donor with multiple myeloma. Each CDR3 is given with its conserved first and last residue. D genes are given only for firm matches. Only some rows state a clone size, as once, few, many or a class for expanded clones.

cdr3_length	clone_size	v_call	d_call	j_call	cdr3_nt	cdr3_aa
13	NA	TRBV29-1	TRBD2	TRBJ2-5	TGCAGCGAGAGACTAGCGGTCCAAGAGACCCAGTACTTC	CSERLAVQETQYF
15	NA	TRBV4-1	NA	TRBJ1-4	TGCGCCAGCAGCCAAGACCCTGACAGAATCGAAAAACTGTTTTTT	CASSQDPDRIEKLFF
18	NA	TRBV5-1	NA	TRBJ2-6	TGCGCCAGCAGCTTGACGGGACGGTTTAGCTCTGGGGCCAACGTCCTGACTTTC	CASSLTGRFSSGANVLTF
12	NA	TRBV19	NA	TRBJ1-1	TGTGCCAGTAGTACCCTCGCGGCTGAAGCTTTCTTT	CASSTLAAEAFF
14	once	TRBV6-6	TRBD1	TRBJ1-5	TGTGCCGCCAAAGGGGGGACAGCAAATCAGCCCCAGCATTTT	CAAKGGTANQPQHF
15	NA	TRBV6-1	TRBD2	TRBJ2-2	TGTGCCACTAGCCCACTAGCGGCGAACACCGGGGAGCTGTTTTTT	CATSPLAANTGELFF
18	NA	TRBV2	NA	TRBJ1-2	TGTGCCAGCAGGCCGAACCGGGGGGGGCCCATAGTGGGATATGGCTACACCTTC	CASRPNRGGPIVGYGYTF
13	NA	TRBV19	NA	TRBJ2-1	TGTGCCAGCCTGGACTGGTTAAACAATGAGCAGTTCTTC	CASLDWLNNEQFF
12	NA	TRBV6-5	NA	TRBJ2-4	TGTGCCAGCAGTTCCCTTTTAAACATTCAGTACTTC	CASSSLLNIQYF
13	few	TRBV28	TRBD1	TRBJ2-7	TGTGCCAGCAGTTTCACGACAGGGCACGAGCAGTACTTC	CASSFTTGHEQYF
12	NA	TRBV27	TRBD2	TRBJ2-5	TGTGCCAGCAGTTTCCCGGGCGGGAGCCAGTACTTC	CASSFPGGSQYF
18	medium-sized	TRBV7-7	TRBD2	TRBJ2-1	TGTGCCAGCAACCGGACTAGCGGGAGAGCTAGCTCCTACAATGAGCAGTTCTTC	CASNRTSGRASSYNEQFF
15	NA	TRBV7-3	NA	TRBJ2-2	TGTGCCAGCAGTTCAAGTATACCCTCCACCGGGGAGCTGTTTTTT	CASSSSIPSTGELFF
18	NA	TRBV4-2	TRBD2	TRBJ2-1	TGTGCCAGCAGCAGCAACCCGGGACTAGCCACGACATCTGATGAGCAGTTCTTC	CASSSNPGLATTSDEQFF
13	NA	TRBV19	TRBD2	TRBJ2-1	TGTGCCACGTGGACTAGCGTGGGCAATGAGCAGTTCTTC	CATWTSVGNEQFF
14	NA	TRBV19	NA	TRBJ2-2	TGTGCCAGTAGTAGGGGACAGAACACCGGGGAGCTGTTTTTT	CASSRGQNTGELFF
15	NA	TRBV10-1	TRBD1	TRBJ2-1	TGCGCCAGCAGTCCTAGTAATACAGGGGCCAATGAGCAGTTCTTC	CASSPSNTGANEQFF
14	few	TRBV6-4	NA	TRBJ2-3	TGTGCCAGCAGTGAGAACAGGGAAACAGATACGCAGTATTTT	CASSENRETDTQYF
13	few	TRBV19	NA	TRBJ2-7	TGTGCCACCCAGGGACCGTCGACCTACGAGCAGTACTTC	CATQGPSTYEQYF
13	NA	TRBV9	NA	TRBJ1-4	TGTGCCAGCAGCGCCCCCGGAAATGAAAAACTGTTTTTT	CASSAPGNEKLFF
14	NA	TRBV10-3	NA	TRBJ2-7	TGTGCCACCGAATTGGGAGGAACGGTGAACGAGCAGTACTTC	CATELGGTVNEQYF
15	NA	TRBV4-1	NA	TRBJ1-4	TGCGCCAGCAGCCAAGGAGTGATTGTGACTGAAAAACTGTTTTTT	CASSQGVIVTEKLFF
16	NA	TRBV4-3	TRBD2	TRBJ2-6	TGCGCCAGCAGTGGGAGGGGAGCTCCTGGGGCCAACGTCCTGACTTTC	CASSGRGAPGANVLTF
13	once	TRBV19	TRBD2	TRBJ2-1	TGTGCCAGTATTTCTAGCGGGAGACATGAGCAGTTCTTC	CASISSGRHEQFF
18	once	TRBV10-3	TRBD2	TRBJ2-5	TGTGCCATCAGTGACCCGGGACTAGCGGGAGTAGGGCAAGAGACCCAGTACTTC	CAISDPGLAGVGQETQYF
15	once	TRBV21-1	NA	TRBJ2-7	TGTGCCAGCAACCAAAGGGAGGACAGGGAGGGCGAGCAGTACTTC	CASNQREDREGEQYF
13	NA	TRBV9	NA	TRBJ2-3	TGTGCCAGCAGCTCCCCAGTTTTAGATACGCAGTATTTT	CASSSPVLDTQYF
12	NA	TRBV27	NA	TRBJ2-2	TGTGCCAGCAGCATACCCAACGGGGAGCTGTTTTTT	CASSIPNGELFF
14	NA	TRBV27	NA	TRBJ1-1	TGTGCCAGCAGTTCTAACAGGGATGGAATTGAAGCTTTCTTT	CASSSNRDGIEAFF
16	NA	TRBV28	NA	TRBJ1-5	TGTGCCAGCAGACAAACGACAGCCGGCCGGGTCCGGCCCCAGCATTTT	CASRQTTAGRVRPQHF
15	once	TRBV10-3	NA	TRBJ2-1	TGTGCCATCAGCCCGGGACATAGCTCCTACAATGAGCAGTTCTTC	CAISPGHSSYNEQFF
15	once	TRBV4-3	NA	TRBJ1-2	TGCGCCAGCAGCCAAGATTGGGGGCAGCCCTATGGCTACACCTTC	CASSQDWGQPYGYTF
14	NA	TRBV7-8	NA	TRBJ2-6	TGTGCCAGCAAGCCGAGCTCTGGGGCCAACGTCCTGACTTTC	CASKPSSGANVLTF
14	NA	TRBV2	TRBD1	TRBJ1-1	TGTGCCAGCAGGCAGACAGGGCCGAACACTGAAGCTTTCTTT	CASRQTGPNTEAFF
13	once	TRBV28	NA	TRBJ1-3	TGTGCCAGCAGTTTAGGGGGGCCGAACACCATATATTTT	CASSLGGPNTIYF
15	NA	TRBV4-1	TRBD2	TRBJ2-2	TGCGCCAGCAGCGAGGCGGGAGGCTCCACCGGGGAGCTGTTTTTT	CASSEAGGSTGELFF
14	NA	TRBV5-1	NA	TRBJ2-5	TGCGCCAGCAGCTTGTTAGGCTGGGGGGAGACCCAGTACTTC	CASSLLGWGETQYF
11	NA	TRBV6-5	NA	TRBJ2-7	TGTGCCAGCAGTTACGGCGGCGAGCAGTACTTC	CASSYGGEQYF
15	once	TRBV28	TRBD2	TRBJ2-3	TGTGCCAGCGATAGCGGGAGGACTAGCACAGATACGCAGTATTTT	CASDSGRTSTDTQYF
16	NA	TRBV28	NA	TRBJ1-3	TGTGCCAGCAGTTCCCCCAGGGGATTCTCTGGAAACACCATATATTTT	CASSSPRGFSGNTIYF
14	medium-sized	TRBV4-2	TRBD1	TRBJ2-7	TGTGCCAGCAGCCAAGCCGGAGGCCGGGACAGCCTTTACTTC	CASSQAGGRDSLYF
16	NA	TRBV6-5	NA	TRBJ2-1	TGTGCCAGCAGTTACGACACTAGCAGCTCCTACAATGAGCAGTTCTTC	CASSYDTSSSYNEQFF
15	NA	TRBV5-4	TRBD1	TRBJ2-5	TGTGCCAGCAGCACGGACAGGGGCGGGACGGAGACCCAGTACTTC	CASSTDRGGTETQYF
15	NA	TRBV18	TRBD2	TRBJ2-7	TGTGCCAGCTCACCACCAGCGGGAGGGGACCACGAGCAGTACTTC	CASSPPAGGDHEQYF
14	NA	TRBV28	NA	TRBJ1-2	TGTGCCAGCAGTTTGAGCGGACGGGACTATGGCTACACCTTC	CASSLSGRDYGYTF
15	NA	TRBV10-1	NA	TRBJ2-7	TGCGCCAGCAGTGTTCCTAGGTCCGTCTCCTACGAGCAGTACTTC	CASSVPRSVSYEQYF
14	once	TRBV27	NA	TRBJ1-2	TGTGCCAGCAGTTTAAAGGGAGGGAGCTATGGCTACACCTTC	CASSLKGGSYGYTF
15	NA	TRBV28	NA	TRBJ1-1	TGTGCCAGCAGTAGAACAGGGAGGTTGGACACTGAAGCTTTCTTT	CASSRTGRLDTEAFF
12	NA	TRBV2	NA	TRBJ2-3	TGTGCCAGCAAAATTAGCGGAGATACGCAGTATTTT	CASKISGDTQYF
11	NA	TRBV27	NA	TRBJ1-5	TGTGCCAGCGGGTGGGGGGCCCAAGGGCATTTT	CASGWGAQGHF
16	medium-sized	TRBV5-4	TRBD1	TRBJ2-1	TGTGCCAGCAGCTGGTACCCAGGGGGCTCCTACAATGAGCAGTTCTTC	CASSWYPGGSYNEQFF
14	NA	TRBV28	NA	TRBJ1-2	TGTGCCAGCAGTTTCGAGGGGCGGTCCTATGGCTACACCTTC	CASSFEGRSYGYTF
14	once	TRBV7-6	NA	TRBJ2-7	TGTGCCAGCAGCTTAGAGAGGACTTCTTACGAGCAGTACTTC	CASSLERTSYEQYF
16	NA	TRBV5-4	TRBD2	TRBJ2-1	TGTGCCAGCAGCTTGGCCCCGGGACTAGCAGTCAATGAGCAGTTCTTC	CASSLAPGLAVNEQFF
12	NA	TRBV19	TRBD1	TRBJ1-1	TGTGCCAGTAGTATGACAGGGGCTGAAGCTTTCTTT	CASSMTGAEAFF
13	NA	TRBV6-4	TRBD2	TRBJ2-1	TGTGCCACCAAGCGGGACCACTACAATGAGCAGTTCTTC	CATKRDHYNEQFF
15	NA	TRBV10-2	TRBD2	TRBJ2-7	TGCGCCAGCAGTGGTGGGCTAGCGGCGACCTACGAGCAGTACTTC	CASSGGLAATYEQYF
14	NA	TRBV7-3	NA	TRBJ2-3	TGTGCCAGCAGCCCCCAGGGTTCCACAGATACGCAGTATTTT	CASSPQGSTDTQYF
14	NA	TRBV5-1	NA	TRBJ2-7	TGCGCCAGCAGCTTAGGGACGGATACCTACGAGCAGTACTTC	CASSLGTDTYEQYF